The 17 T cell receptor beta chains presented below share a single source sample, sequenced in a study of T cells in Graves' hyperthyroidism and ophthalmopathy. TCR beta CDR3 regions were amplified from RNA. Using the HTBI primer set, a first-round RT-PCR was run on the TCR CDR3. Each CDR3 protein is one row after TCRdb ran MiXCR on the multiplex PCR reads. This sample has over 250,000 distinct CDR3 sequences, with 25% found just once. The material sequenced was blood. Receptors were obtained from a man aged 40-49 years with Graves' hyperthyroidism that later progressed to Graves' ophthalmopathy.

This clonotype was recorded at least ten times. This sequence joins TRBV19 and TRBJ1-2; weak D call: TRBD1 (6 bases). V was pared by 6 bases and J by 0 bases, with 17 bases between. This CDR3 comprises 16 residues. Germline CDR1 is LNHDA and CDR2 is SQIVND (reference sequence). This CDR3 is CASSLRQDITNYGYTF. DNA of the CDR3: TGTGCCAGTAGCCTTCGACAGGACATCACTAACTATGGCTACACCTTC.

This clonotype was seen repeatedly, ten times or more. The V call is TRBV3-1, the J call TRBJ2-7; TRBD2 agrees at 8 bases. V lost 4 bases to trimming and J lost 4 bases; unmatched junction nucleotides: 9. There are 15 residues in the CDR3. The germline CDR1 and CDR2 sequences are LGHDT and YNNKEL (reference sequence). The chain's CDR3 is CASSRSAAGVYEQYF. DNA for the CDR3: TGTGCCAGCAGCCGATCGGCAGCGGGAGTGTACGAGCAGTACTTC.

This clonotype was picked up many times. The chain has TRBV6-1 and TRBJ2-7, with D maybe TRBD2 (5 bases). V was shortened by 1 base and J by 5 bases, with 12 bases between the two germline ends. Germline V lookup: CDR1 MNHNS, CDR2 SASEGT. This CDR3 has 14 residues. The CDR3 loop reads CASSEVRGMDEQYF. The DNA for the CDR3 is TGTGCCAGCAGTGAAGTCCGGGGTATGGACGAGCAGTACTTC.

This clonotype was detected ten times or more. The V call is TRBV28, the J call TRBJ1-5; no reliable D call. The germline V gene has CDR1 MDHEN and CDR2 SYDVKM. Trimming took off 3 bases at V and 1 base at J, with 10 bases between the two ends. CDR3 length: 15 residues. CDR3 amino acids: CASSFVTLSNQPQHF. The DNA for the CDR3 is TGTGCCAGCAGTTTTGTGACACTGAGCAATCAGCCCCAGCATTTT.

J is TRBJ2-7 and V is TRBV6-2 or TRBV6-3; 14 bases line up with TRBD2. CDR3 length: 16 residues. The trim removed 5 bases at V and 5 bases at J, leaving 8 bases unmatched. Germline loops: CDR1 MNHEY, CDR2 SVGEGT. The CDR3 sequence: CASSGWGLAGANEQYF. The CDR3 DNA is TGTGCCAGCAGTGGCTGGGGACTAGCGGGAGCAAACGAGCAGTACTTC.

This clonotype has at least ten counts. The chain carries TRBV28 and TRBJ2-2, with 8 bases lining up with TRBD1. Looked up from germline, CDR1 is MDHEN and CDR2 is SYDVKM. CDR3 length: 15 amino acids. V was pared by 8 bases and J by 5 bases, with 10 bases of the junction left unmatched. This CDR3 is CASPDRDRCTGELFF. Written as DNA, the CDR3 is TGTGCCAGCCCTGATCGGGACAGGTGTACCGGGGAGCTGTTTTTT.

This rearrangement joins TRBV6-2 or TRBV6-3 to TRBJ1-2; TRBD1 aligns across 7 bases. There are 18 residues in the CDR3. Germline V CDR1 and CDR2: MNHEY, SVGEGT. J lost 0 bases, V lost 6 bases, and 16 bases had no gene match. The CDR3 spells CASRGLKGTAKTNYGYTF. The CDR3 nucleotides read TGTGCCAGCAGGGGCCTGAAGGGGACAGCGAAGACTAACTATGGCTACACCTTC.

V gene TRBV6-4 combines with J gene TRBJ2-2, with D possibly being TRBD1 or TRBD2 (5 bases each). This CDR3 region has 13 residues. Germline CDR1 reads MRHNA; CDR2 reads SNTAGT. V lost 3 bases and J lost 3, with 5 bases in between. CDR3 amino acids: CASSEGHTGELFF. For the CDR3, the DNA is TGTGCCAGCAGTGAGGGACACACCGGGGAGCTGTTTTTT.

This clonotype was found many times. This chain connects TRBV6-5 to TRBJ2-2, with TRBD1 matching over 10 bases. Germline V gives CDR1 MNHEY, CDR2 SVGAGI. V lost 6 bases and J lost 7; bases outside the gene matches: 8. CDR3 length: 15 amino acids. CDR3 nucleotide sequence: TGTGCCAGCAGAGGTCGACAGGGGGCAAGCGGGGAGCTGTTTTTT. Amino acid sequence: CASRGRQGASGELFF.

The chain has TRBV6-5 and TRBJ1-3; D is unclear. The CDR3 loop spans 15 amino acids. CDR1 and CDR2 from the germline V gene are MNHEY and SVGAGI. With 4 bases removed from V and 2 bases from J, the gap between germline ends came to 12 bases. The CDR3 DNA is TGTGCCAGCAGTTCCCGCGGAGGGCCTGGAAACACCATATATTTT. This encodes CASSSRGGPGNTIYF.

This chain links TRBV27 with TRBJ2-5, with no clear D. The CDR3 sequence is 14 residues long. Between the trimmed V and J ends, which lost 3 bases and 5 bases, there was a span of 13 bases. Germline V gives CDR1 MNHEY, CDR2 SMNVEV (reference sequence). The DNA for the CDR3 is TGTGCCAGCAGTTTGATGGGGTTGGATGAGACCCAGTACTTC. Translated: CASSLMGLDETQYF.

This rearrangement joins TRBV29-1 to TRBJ1-1, with D perhaps matching TRBD1 (5 bases). The germline V and J ends were trimmed by 7 bases and 0 bases, with 12 bases remaining between them. The CDR3 is 13 amino acids. Germline CDR1 is SQVTM and CDR2 is ANQGSEA. CDR3 in amino acids: CSAVGRLNTEAFF. The CDR3 DNA reads as TGCAGCGCCGTGGGACGGCTGAACACTGAAGCTTTCTTT.

The rearrangement joins TRBV5-1 to TRBJ2-3; the match to TRBD1 covers 8 bases. Trimming cost V 0 bases and J 3 bases; bases outside gene matches: 0. The CDR3 covers 14 residues. Germline CDR1 reads SGHRS; CDR2 reads YFSETQ. The CDR3 coding sequence is TGCGCCAGCAGCTTGGGGACAGGGACAGATACGCAGTATTTT. Translating it yields CASSLGTGTDTQYF.

V is TRBV10-3 and J is TRBJ2-5; 9 bases align to TRBD2. Germline V gene sequence: CDR1 ENHRY, CDR2 SYGVKD. There are 14 residues in the CDR3. V shed 3 bases and J 4 bases; nucleotides not matched to a gene: 3. CDR3 residues: CAISDGAGGETQYF. CDR3 sequence (DNA): TGTGCCATCAGTGACGGAGCGGGAGGAGAGACCCAGTACTTC.

A few counts support this clonotype. V usage is TRBV20-1 and J usage is TRBJ2-7, with 7 bases lining up with TRBD1. V lost 4 bases to trimming and J lost 3 bases; unmatched junction nucleotides: 3. The CDR3 is 12 residues long. Germline values: CDR1 DFQATT, CDR2 SNEGSKA (reference sequence). CDR3 DNA sequence: TGCAGTGCTATGGGACAGAACTACGAGCAGTACTTC. This translates into CSAMGQNYEQYF.

This clonotype was seen many times. This chain uses TRBV19 with TRBJ1-1, with D uncertain. This CDR3 has 11 amino acids. V gave up 9 bases and J gave up 7 bases, with 12 bases separating them. Germline lookup yields CDR1 LNHDA and CDR2 SQIVND (reference sequence). The CDR3 sequence: CASKSGSEAFF. CDR3 bases: TGTGCCAGCAAGTCCGGCAGTGAAGCTTTCTTT. The full variable domain, with the rest looked up from reference TRBV19 and TRBJ1-1, is DGGITQSPKYLFRKEGQNVTLSCEQNLNHDAMYWYRQDPGQGLRLIYYSQIVNDFQKGDIAEGYSVSREKKESFPLTVTSAQKNPTAFYLCASKSGSEAFFGQGTRLTVV.

This clonotype was seen repeatedly, ten times or more. The chain carries TRBV2 and TRBJ1-2; 9 bases agree with TRBD1. Germline CDR1 is SNHLY and CDR2 is FYNNEI. There are 15 residues in the CDR3. With V trimmed by 6 bases and J by 3 bases, 8 bases remained unmatched. This chain's CDR3 is CASRMGTGPYYGYTF. CDR3 DNA sequence: TGTGCCAGCAGAATGGGGACAGGGCCTTACTATGGCTACACCTTC. Combining the CDR3 with reference TRBV2 and TRBJ1-2 gives the whole variable domain EPEVTQTPSHQVTQMGQEVILRCVPISNHLYFYWYRQILGQKVEFLVSFYNNEISEKSEIFDDQFSVERPDGSNFTLKIRSTKLEDSAMYFCASRMGTGPYYGYTFGSGTRLTVV.